This T cell receptor beta chain was found in a study of blood T cell repertoires in COVID-19. Study overall: Italy, Spain and the United States were the sources of the convalescent and acute COVID-19 samples. T cells, B-cell-depleted T cells, or PBMCs provided the cDNA or gDNA that served as material.

In the authors' methods: Reference gene primer amplification gave nucleated cell count estimates. Data came from immunoSEQ multiplex PCR; TCRdb stores just in-frame clones and leaves some out. V and J calls and clone size are given by that table; D and trimming were obtained from the DNA. The data contain 390,000 or so clones, more than 70% of them singletons. Seattle participants joined during active infection and were tracked over time. The CDR3 sequence is 14 residues long. Germline V gene data show CDR1 as MGHRA and CDR2 as YSYEKL. J gave up 5 bases and V 2 bases, and 4 bases lay outside the gene matches.

The rearrangement joins TRBV4-1 to TRBJ2-5; the match to TRBD1 covers 8 bases. This receptor was obtained from a woman in her twenties or thirties with COVID-19, enrolled during active disease. Sequencing was done on a sample of peripheral blood. For the CDR3, the DNA is TGCGCCAGCAGCCAACCCAGGGGGCCGGAGACCCAGTACTTC. It translates to CASSQPRGPETQYF.